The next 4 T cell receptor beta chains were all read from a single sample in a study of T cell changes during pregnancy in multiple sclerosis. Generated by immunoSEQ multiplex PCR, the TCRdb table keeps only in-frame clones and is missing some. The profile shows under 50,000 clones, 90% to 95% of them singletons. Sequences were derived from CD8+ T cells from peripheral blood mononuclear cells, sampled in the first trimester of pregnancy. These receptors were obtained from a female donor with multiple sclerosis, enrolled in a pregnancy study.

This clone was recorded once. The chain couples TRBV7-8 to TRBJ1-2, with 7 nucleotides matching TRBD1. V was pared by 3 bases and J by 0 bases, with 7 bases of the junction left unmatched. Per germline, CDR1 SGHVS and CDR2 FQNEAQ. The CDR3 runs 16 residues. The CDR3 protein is CASSLDPGGSNYGYTF. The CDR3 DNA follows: TGTGCCAGCAGCTTGGATCCAGGGGGTTCTAACTATGGCTACACCTTC. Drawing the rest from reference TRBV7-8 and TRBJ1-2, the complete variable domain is GAGVSQSPRYKVAKRGQDVALRCDPISGHVSLFWYQQALGQGPEFLTYFQNEAQLDKSGLPSDRFFAERPEGSVSTLKIQRTQQEDSAVYLCASSLDPGGSNYGYTFGSGTRLTVV.

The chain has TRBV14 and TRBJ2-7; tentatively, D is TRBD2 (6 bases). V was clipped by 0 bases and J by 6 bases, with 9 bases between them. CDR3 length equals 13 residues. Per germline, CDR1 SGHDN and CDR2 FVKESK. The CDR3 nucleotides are TGTGCCAGCAGCCAAGACTACGGGGGCGAGCAGTACTTC. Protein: CASSQDYGGEQYF.

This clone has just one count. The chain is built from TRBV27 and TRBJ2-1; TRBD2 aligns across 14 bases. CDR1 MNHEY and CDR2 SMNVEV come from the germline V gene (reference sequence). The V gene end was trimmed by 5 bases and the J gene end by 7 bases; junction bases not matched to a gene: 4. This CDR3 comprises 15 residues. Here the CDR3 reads CASSPGLAGANEQFF. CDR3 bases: TGTGCCAGCAGTCCGGGACTAGCGGGGGCGAATGAGCAGTTCTTC.

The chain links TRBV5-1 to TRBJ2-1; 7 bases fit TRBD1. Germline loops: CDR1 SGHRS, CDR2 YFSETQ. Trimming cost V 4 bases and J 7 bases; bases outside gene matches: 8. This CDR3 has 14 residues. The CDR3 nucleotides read TGCGCCAGCAGCGCCCGACAGGGAGATAATGAGCAGTTCTTC. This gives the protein CASSARQGDNEQFF.